A selection of T cell receptor beta chains follows, all from one sample in a study of CD8+ T cells in alopecia areata. Repertoires were generated with immunoSEQ multiplex PCR, while TCRdb's copy carries only in-frame clones and drops some. Of around 210,000 clones listed, 55% to 70% are singletons. The sequenced sample was CD4+ T cells sorted from blood, obtained at week 4, from a patient treated with tofacitinib. These TCRs come from a human donor with alopecia areata. Both conserved end residues are part of each CDR3. A D gene is named only where the DNA matches it firmly. Clone size is shown for a subset of rows, as once, few, many or a class of expanded clone.

-	TRBV25-1	-	TRBJ2-3	TGTGCCAGCAGTGAATCGGGTAGCACAGATACGCAGTATTTT	CASSESGSTDTQYF
-	TRBV29-1	TRBD2	TRBJ2-1	TGCAGCGTGCGTAGCGGGGGGGCCCACAATGAGCAGTTCTTC	CSVRSGGAHNEQFF
-	TRBV9	-	TRBJ1-6	TGTGCCAGCAGCAAGGACGGCGATTCACCCCTCCACTTT	CASSKDGDSPLHF
-	TRBV19	TRBD1	TRBJ1-2	TGTGCCAGTAGTGTCGATAAACAGGGGTGGATGGGCTACACCTTC	CASSVDKQGWMGYTF
-	TRBV9	TRBD1	TRBJ1-2	TGTGCCAGCAGCGCCGGACAGGGAGCTAACTATGGCTACACCTTC	CASSAGQGANYGYTF
few	TRBV5-1	-	TRBJ2-5	TGCGCCAGCAGCTTCTCGGGGGAGGAGACCCAGTACTTC	CASSFSGEETQYF
-	TRBV25-1	TRBD1	TRBJ2-7	TGTGCCAGCAGTGCTAAAAGAGGGACAGATTCCTACGAGCAGTACTTC	CASSAKRGTDSYEQYF
-	TRBV5-5	TRBD1	TRBJ1-5	TGTGCCAGCAGCTTCGGACAGGGTGGATCTGAGCCCCAGCATTTT	CASSFGQGGSEPQHF
-	TRBV5-4	TRBD1	TRBJ1-6	TGTGCCAGCAGCTGGGGGGACAGCGGCGCTTCACCCCTCCACTTT	CASSWGDSGASPLHF
once	TRBV5-1	-	TRBJ1-6	TGCGCCAGCAGCCGGTTGGATTATAATTCACCCCTCCACTTT	CASSRLDYNSPLHF
once	TRBV5-1	-	TRBJ2-3	TGCGCCAGCAGATCTGGGGGGCAAAGCACAGATACGCAGTATTTT	CASRSGGQSTDTQYF
-	TRBV30	-	TRBJ2-5	TGTGCCTGGAGTCTGAGGGAGACCCAGTACTTC	CAWSLRETQYF
-	TRBV25-1	TRBD1	TRBJ2-7	TGTGCCAGCAGCAAGACAGGGTTTTCCTACGAGCAGTACTTC	CASSKTGFSYEQYF
-	TRBV7-2	-	TRBJ1-2	TGTGCCAGCAGCACCAGGGTAGCTAACTATGGCTACACCTTC	CASSTRVANYGYTF
-	TRBV6-5	-	TRBJ2-7	TGTGCCAGCAGTTACTACTCGGGACAAGCCTACGAGCAGTACTTC	CASSYYSGQAYEQYF
-	TRBV7-8	TRBD1	TRBJ2-7	TGTGCCAGCGGACAGGGTTACGAGCAGTACTTC	CASGQGYEQYF
few	TRBV7-2	-	TRBJ2-1	TGTGCCAGCAGCCTGAGCTCCTACAATGAGCAGTTCTTC	CASSLSSYNEQFF
once	TRBV6-6	-	TRBJ2-5	TGTGCCAGCAGGGACGGGTGGCAGGGTCAAGAGACCCAGTACTTC	CASRDGWQGQETQYF
few	TRBV7-2	-	TRBJ1-1	TGTGCCAGCAGCCAGGTTGGTGGGGTGTCTGAAGCTTTCTTT	CASSQVGGVSEAFF
once	TRBV30	TRBD1	TRBJ1-5	TGTGCCTGGAGTTACGGACAGGGGAATCAGCCCCAGCATTTT	CAWSYGQGNQPQHF
-	TRBV27	-	TRBJ2-7	TGTGCCAGCAGTTTATACCCCTTGGGCGAGCAGTACTTC	CASSLYPLGEQYF
-	TRBV4-3	-	TRBJ1-5	TGCGCCAGCAGCCAACCGGGGGCCCAGCCCCAGCATTTT	CASSQPGAQPQHF
-	TRBV5-1	TRBD2	TRBJ2-5	TGCGCCAGCAGCTGGACTAGCGGGGGTCTTCTGGAGACCCAGTACTTC	CASSWTSGGLLETQYF
-	TRBV10-3	-	TRBJ2-7	TGTGCCATCAGTGATTCCGTGACCGCGACCTGGCAGTACTTC	CAISDSVTATWQYF
-	TRBV2	TRBD1	TRBJ1-5	TGTGCCAGCAACCTACAGGGGCCCGGCAATCAGCCCCAGCATTTT	CASNLQGPGNQPQHF
-	TRBV29-1	-	TRBJ2-7	TGCAGCGTTGTGAGGGGGGGCGAGCAGTACTTC	CSVVRGGEQYF
once	TRBV5-1	TRBD2	TRBJ2-7	TGCGCCAGCAGAGCTAGCGGGGTCGAGCAGTACTTC	CASRASGVEQYF
few	TRBV19	-	TRBJ1-2	TGTGCCAGTAGCCCATCCGCCGTCTATGGCTACACCTTC	CASSPSAVYGYTF
-	TRBV13	-	TRBJ2-7	TGTGCCAGCAGCTGGGGCAGAGGGGCCTACGAGCAGTACTTC	CASSWGRGAYEQYF
once	TRBV29-1	-	TRBJ1-1	TGCAGCGTTGGGTTGAATGAAGCTTTCTTT	CSVGLNEAFF
-	TRBV4-2	-	TRBJ2-3	TGTGCCAGCAGCCAAGTCTCCCCCCAGCTAGGTCAGAGCACAGATACGCAGTATTTT	CASSQVSPQLGQSTDTQYF
-	TRBV29-1	-	TRBJ2-3	TGCAGCGTTGATTACAGGGTTGGTACAGATACGCAGTATTTT	CSVDYRVGTDTQYF
once	TRBV29-1	TRBD1	TRBJ2-7	TGCAGCGCTGGACAGGGCGCCTACGAGCAGTACTTC	CSAGQGAYEQYF
-	TRBV28	-	TRBJ1-5	TGTGCCAGCGTCGGGCAGTCTTACAATCAGCCCCAGCATTTT	CASVGQSYNQPQHF
-	TRBV7-2	-	TRBJ1-5	TGTGCCAGCAGCTTACTGGGGAAGAGGGGCGATCAGCCCCAGCATTTT	CASSLLGKRGDQPQHF
-	TRBV5-6	TRBD1	TRBJ2-5	TGTGCCAGCAGCTTGGCGGACAGGGGACAAGAGACCCAGTACTTC	CASSLADRGQETQYF
-	TRBV14	TRBD1	TRBJ2-3	TGTGCCAGCAGCCGGGGGACAGGGAACACAGATACGCAGTATTTT	CASSRGTGNTDTQYF
-	TRBV9	TRBD1	TRBJ2-7	TGTGCCAGCAGCGGCGGACAGGGGACCTACGAGCAGTACTTC	CASSGGQGTYEQYF
few	TRBV15	TRBD1	TRBJ1-2	TGTGCCACCAGCCGGGGACAGGGAAACTATGGCTACACCTTC	CATSRGQGNYGYTF
-	TRBV30	TRBD1	TRBJ1-2	TGTGCCTGGGCGACAGGGCATGGCTACACCTTC	CAWATGHGYTF
-	TRBV29-1	-	TRBJ1-2	TGCAGCGTTGTATCGGGGGACGTTGGCTACACCTTC	CSVVSGDVGYTF
-	TRBV28	-	TRBJ1-2	TGTGCCAGCAGTTCCCCCTCCGGAGGGTTAGGAGGCTACACCTTC	CASSSPSGGLGGYTF